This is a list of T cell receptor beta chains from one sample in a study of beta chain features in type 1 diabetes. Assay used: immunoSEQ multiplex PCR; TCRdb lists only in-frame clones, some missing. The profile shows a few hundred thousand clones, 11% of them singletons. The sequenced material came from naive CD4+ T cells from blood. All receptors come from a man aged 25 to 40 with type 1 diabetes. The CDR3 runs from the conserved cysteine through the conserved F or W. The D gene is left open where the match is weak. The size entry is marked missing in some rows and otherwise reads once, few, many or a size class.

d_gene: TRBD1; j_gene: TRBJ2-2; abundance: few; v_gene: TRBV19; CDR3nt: TGTGCCAGTAGTCTACAGGGGGAGAACACCGGGGAGCTGTTTTTT; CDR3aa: CASSLQGENTGELFF
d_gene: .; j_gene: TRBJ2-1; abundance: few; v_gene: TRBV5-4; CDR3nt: TGTGCCAGCAGCCCCGCCCTCTCTAGATCCACCTACAATGAGCAGTTCTTC; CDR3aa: CASSPALSRSTYNEQFF
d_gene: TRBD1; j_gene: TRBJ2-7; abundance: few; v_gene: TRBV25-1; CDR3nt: TGTGCCAGCAGTATGGCCCCGGGACAGGGCTACGAGCAGTACTTC; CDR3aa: CASSMAPGQGYEQYF
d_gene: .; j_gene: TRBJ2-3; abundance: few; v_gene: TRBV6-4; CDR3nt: TGTGCCAGCAGCTCCCGGGCAGGGGATACGCAGTATTTT; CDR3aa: CASSSRAGDTQYF
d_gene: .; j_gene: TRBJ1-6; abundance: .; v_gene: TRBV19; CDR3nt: TGTGCCACGGGAAATTCACCCCTCCACTTT; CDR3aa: CATGNSPLHF
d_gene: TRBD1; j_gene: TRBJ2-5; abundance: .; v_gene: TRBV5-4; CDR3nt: TGTGCCAGCAGCTTGGGGAGGGACAGGCAAGAGACCCAGTACTTC; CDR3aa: CASSLGRDRQETQYF
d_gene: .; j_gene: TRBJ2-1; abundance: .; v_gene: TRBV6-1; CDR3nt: TGTGCCAGCAGTGAAAGGCAGGAAGTGGAGTTCTTC; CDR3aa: CASSERQEVEFF
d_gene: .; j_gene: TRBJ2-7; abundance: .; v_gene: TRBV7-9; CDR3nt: TGTGCCAGCAGACCCTCCGTGGTGGGGCTCCCATCACACTACGAGCAGTACTTC; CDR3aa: CASRPSVVGLPSHYEQYF
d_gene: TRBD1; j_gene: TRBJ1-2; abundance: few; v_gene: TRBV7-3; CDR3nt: TGTGCCAGCACCAGTGGGACAGGGAAGGTTGGCTATGGCTACACCTTC; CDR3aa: CASTSGTGKVGYGYTF
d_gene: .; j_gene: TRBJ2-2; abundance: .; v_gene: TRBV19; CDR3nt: TGTGCCAGTAGTAGCAGGGCCTCGAACACCGGGGAGCTGTTTTTT; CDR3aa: CASSSRASNTGELFF
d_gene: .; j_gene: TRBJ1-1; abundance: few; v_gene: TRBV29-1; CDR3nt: TGCAGCTTACGACAGACGAACACTGAAGCTTTCTTT; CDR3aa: CSLRQTNTEAFF
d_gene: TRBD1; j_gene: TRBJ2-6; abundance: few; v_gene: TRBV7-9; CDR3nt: TGTGCCAGCAGCTTGCCGCGGACAGGGGCCCGGACTGGGGCCAACGTCCTGACTTTC; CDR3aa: CASSLPRTGARTGANVLTF
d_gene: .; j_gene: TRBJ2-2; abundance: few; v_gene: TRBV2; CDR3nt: TGTGCCAGCAAGTGGCAGACGAACACCGGGGAGCTGTTTTTT; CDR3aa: CASKWQTNTGELFF
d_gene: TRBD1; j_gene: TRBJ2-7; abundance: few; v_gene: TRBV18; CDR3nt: TGTGCCAGCTCACAGGCCCCGGGACAGACCTACGAGCAGTACTTC; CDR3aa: CASSQAPGQTYEQYF
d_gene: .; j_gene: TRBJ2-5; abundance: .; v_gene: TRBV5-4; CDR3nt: TGTGCCAGCAGCACCGTAGCCGGAGGGTTGGAGACCCAGTACTTC; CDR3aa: CASSTVAGGLETQYF
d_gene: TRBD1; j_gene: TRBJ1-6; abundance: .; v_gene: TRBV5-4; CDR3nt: TGTGCCAGCAGCCCCGGACAGGGTGGGCATTCACCCCTCCACTTT; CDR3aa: CASSPGQGGHSPLHF
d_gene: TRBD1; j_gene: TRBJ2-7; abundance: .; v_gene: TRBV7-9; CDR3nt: TGTGCCAGCAGCTCCCAAGTGCAGGGGGCTCACGAGCAGTACTTC; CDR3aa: CASSSQVQGAHEQYF
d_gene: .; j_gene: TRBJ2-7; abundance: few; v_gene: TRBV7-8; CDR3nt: TGTGCCAGCAGCTTAAGTCTCCGCGGCAGTCCTCTTTACGAGCAGTACTTC; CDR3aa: CASSLSLRGSPLYEQYF
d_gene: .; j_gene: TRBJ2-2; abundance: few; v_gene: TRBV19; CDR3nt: TGTGCCAGCACGCCAGGTCAGAACACCGGGGAGCTGTTTTTT; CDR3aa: CASTPGQNTGELFF
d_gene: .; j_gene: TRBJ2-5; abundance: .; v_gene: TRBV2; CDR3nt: TGTGCCAGCAGTGAAGCGGGCGTCCAGGAGACCCAGTACTTC; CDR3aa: CASSEAGVQETQYF
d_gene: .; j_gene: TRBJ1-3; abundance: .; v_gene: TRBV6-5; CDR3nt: TGTGCCAGCAGCCATCCTCCCGGGGCTGGAAACACCATATATTTT; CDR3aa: CASSHPPGAGNTIYF
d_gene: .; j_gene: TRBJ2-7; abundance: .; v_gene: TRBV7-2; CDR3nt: TGTGCCAGCAGCCCCGCGCGGTACGAGCAGTACTTC; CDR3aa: CASSPARYEQYF
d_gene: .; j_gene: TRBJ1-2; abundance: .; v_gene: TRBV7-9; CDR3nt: TGTGCCAGCAGCTTGAGTATGGGGCTGGGAGGCTACACCTTC; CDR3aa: CASSLSMGLGGYTF